This TCR beta chain was retrieved from a study of CD8 T cells in ankylosing spondylitis. Study outcomes and limitations: For ankylosing spondylitis blood, a TCR beta motif of 7 to 9 highly homologous variants appeared characteristic.

The CDR3 extends over 15 amino acids. CDR1 SEHNR and CDR2 FQNEAQ come from the germline V gene (reference sequence). V gave up 2 bases and J gave up 5 bases, with 15 bases separating them. This clonotype was counted ten times or more. Its target is not known. Using its own MiXCR run on the 5' RACE reads, TCRdb lists one record per CDR3 protein. The table has about 220,000 distinct CDR3 sequences, more than 5.5% seen once. The sequencing sample was made of blood, either unsorted or a sorted T cell fraction (not recorded which). The clonotype comes from a male donor with ankylosing spondylitis. This chain links TRBV7-9 with TRBJ1-1; a possible D gene is TRBD1 (5 bases). CDR3 nucleotide sequence: TGTGCCAGCAGCTTATATTCGGGGGGGAGGACTGAAGCTTTCTTT. This translates into CASSLYSGGRTEAFF.